This entry lists 4 T cell receptor beta chains sequenced from one sample in a study of human T cells and chemical hapten exposure. Specified time point: patch test 2, 6 weeks after DPC sensitization. Described treatment: therapeutic diphenylcyclopropenone sensitization with weekly scalp DPC. TCRdb independently ran MiXCR on the RACE reads; one entry per CDR3 protein. Of 360,000 or so distinct CDR3 sequences in the sample, about 6.3% were seen once. The sequencing used whole blood, collected in connection with sensitization to the hapten diphenylcyclopropenone (DPC). The receptor set was obtained from a woman between 18 and 30 years old with alopecia areata. Some clones in this sample may be carry-over from other donors' samples.

This clonotype was seen a handful of times. J is TRBJ2-1 and V is TRBV20-1; TRBD2 matches at 9 bases. Looked up from germline, CDR1 is DFQATT and CDR2 is SNEGSKA (reference sequence). This CDR3 region has 15 residues. The trim removed 6 bases at V and 8 bases at J, leaving 14 bases unmatched. In nucleotides, the CDR3 is TGCAGTGCCCTCGAGGAGGGCGGGGGGGTAGATGAGCAGTTCTTC. Residues: CSALEEGGGVDEQFF.

The table lists this clonotype with many counts. The V call is TRBV12-3 or TRBV12-4, the J call TRBJ2-7; possible D gene TRBD2, 5 bases. The V end lost 5 bases, the J end lost 0 bases, and 14 bases lay between the germline ends. This CDR3 contains 15 residues. The CDR3 DNA is TGTGCCAGCAGTCCGGGGATTCTGAGCTCCTACGAGCAGTACTTC. Its translation: CASSPGILSSYEQYF.

The gene calls are TRBV18 and TRBJ2-5; 10 nucleotides align to TRBD2. The CDR3 loop spans 16 amino acids. Trimming removed 3 bases from V and 7 bases from J; junction bases left unmatched: 11. Germline V gives CDR1 KGHSH, CDR2 LQKENI. The CDR3: CASSPLAGDRFGTQYF. CDR3 in DNA: TGTGCCAGCTCACCCCTAGCGGGGGACCGTTTCGGGACCCAGTACTTC.

The chain recombines TRBV12-3 or TRBV12-4 with TRBJ2-7; D is unresolved. Deletions cut 1 base from V and 6 bases from J, with 13 bases between. The CDR3 loop spans 14 amino acids. The CDR3 here is CASSLVGGTGEQYF. The CDR3 DNA is TGTGCCAGCAGTTTAGTGGGTGGTACGGGCGAGCAGTACTTC.